This T cell receptor (beta chain) was profiled in a study of cytotoxic CD8 clonotypes in ibrutinib-treated CLL. Germline loops: CDR1 SGHNT, CDR2 YYREEE (reference sequence). Germline trimming cut 4 bases from V and 4 bases from J; bases unmatched to any gene: 8. The CDR3 spans 15 residues. Study results and caveats: At progression, clonality fell back toward baseline after rising at ibrutinib response.

Produced via immunoSEQ multiplex PCR; TCRdb's table is partial and in-frame only. The sample lists roughly 170,000 clones; roughly four fifths were seen once. In regard to this clone: Antigen: not known.

Specimen: PBMCs, collected after 24 months of ibrutinib treatment. The chain is built from TRBV5-4 and TRBJ2-7; TRBD1 matches 10 bases. The origin of this receptor is a human donor with chronic lymphocytic leukemia. CDR3 protein: CASSNRDRGMYEQYF. The CDR3, as DNA: TGTGCCAGCAGCAACCGGGACAGGGGTATGTACGAGCAGTACTTC.